These 28 T cell receptor beta chains were all obtained from the same sample, sequenced in a study of blood T cell repertoires in COVID-19. Only in-frame clones appear in the TCRdb table, and some are missing; sequencing was by immunoSEQ multiplex PCR. The table records about 270,000 clones, 84% of them present only once. The sequenced sample was peripheral blood. These TCRs come from a human donor in a cohort sampled during active COVID-19.

CDR3 DNA sequence: TGTGCTAGTGGTCCCAGGACAGGGGCCGGTTCCTACGAGCAGTACTTC. The encoded protein is CASGPRTGAGSYEQYF. The rearrangement joins TRBV12-5 to TRBJ2-7; 9 bases map to TRBD1. Germline V CDR1 and CDR2: LGHNT, FRNRAP. Trimming removed 5 bases from V and 1 base from J; junction bases left unmatched: 9. The CDR3 has 16 amino acids.

This chain links TRBV6-5 with TRBJ2-2; TRBD2 matches 11 bases. The CDR3 totals 15 residues. V shed 5 bases and J 10 bases; nucleotides not matched to a gene: 9. Germline lookup yields CDR1 MNHEY and CDR2 SVGAGI. The CDR3 region has the DNA TGTGCCAGCAGTCCCGGACTAGCGGGCGAGCTGGAGCTGTTTTTT. Translating gives CASSPGLAGELELFF.

The chain combines TRBV3-1 (or the pseudogene TRBV3-2) with TRBJ2-7, with 9 bases matching TRBD1. The ends lost 4 bases at V and 6 bases at J; junction bases unmatched: 10. Germline V CDR1 and CDR2: LGHDT, YNNKEL (reference sequence). The CDR3 covers 15 residues. DNA of the CDR3: TGTGCCAGCAGCCGAAATACAGGGGGCGTAGCCGAGCAGTACTTC. Translated, it gives CASSRNTGGVAEQYF.

This clone was found once. The chain combines TRBV6-5 with TRBJ1-1; D not certain. Trimming cost V 8 bases and J 1 base, with 17 bases left between them. The CDR3 loop spans 15 amino acids. Germline lookup yields CDR1 MNHEY and CDR2 SVGAGI. The CDR3 protein is CASQKEVLQNTEAFF. As DNA, the CDR3 is TGTGCCAGCCAAAAGGAGGTACTGCAGAACACTGAAGCTTTCTTT.

The chain carries TRBV5-6 and TRBJ2-7; D is unclear. CDR1 and CDR2 from the germline V gene are SGHDT and YYEEEE. The CDR3 runs 12 residues. V shed 1 base and J shed 3 bases, with 5 bases lying between them. The CDR3 DNA follows: TGTGCCAGCAGCTTGATATACTACGAGCAGTACTTC. The encoded protein is CASSLIYYEQYF.

In its sample, this clone was seen a few times. The V gene is TRBV19, the J gene TRBJ2-1; D perhaps matches TRBD1 (6 bases). V was trimmed by 6 bases and J by 5 bases, leaving 17 bases between them. The CDR3 totals 15 residues. Germline V lookup: CDR1 LNHDA, CDR2 SQIVND (reference sequence). This CDR3 reads CASRPQGVGDNEQFF. The CDR3 DNA follows: TGTGCCAGTAGACCACAGGGAGTGGGGGACAATGAGCAGTTCTTC. The whole variable domain, filled in from reference TRBV19 and TRBJ2-1, reads DGGITQSPKYLFRKEGQNVTLSCEQNLNHDAMYWYRQDPGQGLRLIYYSQIVNDFQKGDIAEGYSVSREKKESFPLTVTSAQKNPTAFYLCASRPQGVGDNEQFFGPGTRLTVL.

The V call is TRBV25-1, the J call TRBJ2-1; TRBD1 matches at 8 bases. V shed 5 bases, J shed 4 bases, and the junction held 4 bases outside the gene matches. Germline CDR1 and CDR2: MGHDK and SYGVNS. The CDR3 runs to 14 residues. Written as DNA, the CDR3 is TGTGCCAGCAGTTTTGGGACAGGTTACAATGAGCAGTTCTTC. Protein sequence: CASSFGTGYNEQFF.

The count of this clone is one. V usage is TRBV7-8 and J usage is TRBJ2-1; TRBD2 matches at 10 bases. V gave up 4 bases and J gave up 4 bases; unmatched junction bases: 4. In germline, CDR1 is SGHVS, CDR2 FQNEAQ. This CDR3 is 15 amino acids long. The CDR3: CASSSIAGGYNEQFF. The CDR3 DNA reads as TGTGCCAGCAGCTCAATAGCGGGGGGATACAATGAGCAGTTCTTC.

The V and J genes are TRBV7-2 and TRBJ2-1; 9 nucleotides match TRBD2. V shed 5 bases, J shed 9 bases, and the junction held 14 bases outside the gene matches. The CDR3 has 16 amino acids. Germline CDR1 and CDR2: SGHTA and FQGNSA. The CDR3 DNA reads as TGTGCCAGCAGCCCTCGTGGGCGGGAGGGCCTCAGTGAGCAGTTCTTC. This encodes CASSPRGREGLSEQFF.

The chain carries TRBV7-2 and TRBJ2-3; no firm D call. V lost 2 bases and J lost 5, with 20 bases in between. CDR3 length: 17 residues. CDR1 is SGHTA and CDR2 is FQGNSA in the germline V gene. In DNA, the CDR3 is TGTGCCAGCAGCTTATTCACCCTCATGCTCAACAGAGATACGCAGTATTTT. Translation gives CASSLFTLMLNRDTQYF.

V is TRBV6-5 and J is TRBJ1-3; a possible D gene is TRBD1 (6 bases). V lost 6 bases and J 2 bases, leaving 14 bases between the germline ends. The CDR3 has 15 residues. Germline CDR1 reads MNHEY; CDR2 reads SVGAGI. The CDR3 sequence is CASRLQGAAGNTIYF. The CDR3, as DNA: TGTGCCAGCAGACTACAGGGAGCGGCTGGAAACACCATATATTTT.

The sample holds one count of this clone. The V gene is TRBV27, the J gene TRBJ2-1; 7 positions agree with TRBD2. This CDR3 has 16 residues. Trimming at V came to 0 bases and at J to 0 bases, leaving 2 bases not matched to a gene. Germline V CDR1 and CDR2: MNHEY, SMNVEV (reference sequence). The CDR3: CASSLSGLTSYNEQFF. The CDR3 DNA follows: TGTGCCAGCAGTTTATCGGGACTAACCTCCTACAATGAGCAGTTCTTC.

This clone was recorded a few times. As DNA, the CDR3 is TGCGCCAGCAGCTTTGAGGACAGAACCAACTATGGCTACACCTTC. Residues: CASSFEDRTNYGYTF. This chain joins TRBV5-1 and TRBJ1-2, with D perhaps TRBD1 (6 bases). The CDR3 totals 15 residues. The germline V and J ends were trimmed by 2 bases and 2 bases, with 13 bases remaining between them. Per the germline V gene, CDR1 is SGHRS and CDR2 is YFSETQ.

This clone was found a few times. Additional DNA sequences in this sample encode the identical CDR3. This sequence joins TRBV4-2 and TRBJ1-5, with a weak D call TRBD1 (5 bases). Germline loops: CDR1 LGHNA, CDR2 YNFKEQ. There are 16 residues in the CDR3. V lost 3 bases, J lost 0 bases, and 12 bases lay in between. The CDR3 bases are TGTGCCAGCAGCCAGGGCGGGGGGTCTAGCAATCAGCCCCAGCATTTT. Translating it yields CASSQGGGSSNQPQHF.

The chain carries TRBV5-8 and TRBJ1-2; D is uncertain. The CDR3 sequence is 14 residues long. The germline gives CDR1 SGHTS, CDR2 YDEGEE. The ends were cut back, 6 bases at V and 4 bases at J, with 16 bases in the middle. The CDR3 reads CASNLGRGGYGYTF. In nucleotides, the CDR3 is TGTGCCAGCAACCTCGGCCGGGGAGGCTATGGCTACACCTTC.

V gene TRBV19 combines with J gene TRBJ2-6; D might be TRBD2 (5 bases). CDR3 size: 16 residues. With 5 bases removed from V and 0 bases from J, the gap between germline ends came to 11 bases. Germline values: CDR1 LNHDA, CDR2 SQIVND (reference sequence). The CDR3 DNA reads as TGTGCCAGTAGTGAGTATCGGGGCTCTGGGGCCAACGTCCTGACTTTC. Amino acids: CASSEYRGSGANVLTF.

The rearrangement links TRBV5-5 to TRBJ2-2; unclear D gene. The V gene's germline CDR1 is SGHKS and CDR2 YYEKEE (reference sequence). V shed 6 bases and J shed 5 bases, with 5 bases lying between them. This CDR3 contains 11 residues. CDR3 nucleotides: TGTGCCAGCACGGTTACCGGGGAGCTGTTTTTT. Amino acid sequence: CASTVTGELFF. The full variable domain, in which reference TRBV5-5 and TRBJ2-2 provide the parts outside the CDR3, is DAGVTQSPTHLIKTRGQQVTLRCSPISGHKSVSWYQQVLGQGPQFIFQYYEKEERGRGNFPDRFSARQFPNYSSELNVNALLLGDSALYLCASTVTGELFFGEGSRLTVL.

This clone was found once. The chain employs TRBV10-2 and TRBJ2-7, with 11 bases matching TRBD2. CDR3 length: 14 amino acids. Trimming cost V 5 bases and J 4 bases; bases outside gene matches: 4. CDR1 and CDR2 (germline): WSHSY, SAAADI. CDR3 region: CASSLLAGGYEQYF. The CDR3 nucleotides read TGCGCCAGCAGTCTTCTAGCGGGAGGTTACGAGCAGTACTTC.

The chain recombines TRBV7-9 with TRBJ2-3; 11 bases match TRBD2. V lost 6 bases to trimming and J lost 2 bases; unmatched junction nucleotides: 10. CDR3 size: 17 residues. Germline CDR1 is SEHNR and CDR2 is FQNEAQ (reference sequence). In DNA, the CDR3 is TGTGCCAGCAGAAGGTTCCCGGGACTAGCGGACACAGATACGCAGTATTTT. Translated: CASRRFPGLADTDTQYF. The full variable domain, rest sourced from reference TRBV7-9 and TRBJ2-3, is DTGVSQNPRHKITKRGQNVTFRCDPISEHNRLYWYRQTLGQGPEFLTYFQNEAQLEKSRLLSDRFSAERPKGSFSTLEIQRTEQGDSAMYLCASRRFPGLADTDTQYFGPGTRLTVL.

This clone was found once. The sample has other DNA sequences that encode this CDR3 too. The genes are TRBV2 and TRBJ1-2, with TRBD1 matching over 8 bases. The CDR3 length is 15 residues. The germline gives CDR1 SNHLY, CDR2 FYNNEI. After removal of 1 base from V and 3 bases from J, the junction contained 4 bases not matched to a gene. The CDR3 loop reads CASSEVQGAYYGYTF. The DNA for the CDR3 is TGTGCCAGCAGTGAAGTGCAGGGGGCTTACTATGGCTACACCTTC.

This clone came up a few times. The CDR3 DNA follows: TGTGCCAGTAGTAGAGGGTATGGCTACACCTTC. The encoded protein is CASSRGYGYTF. V is TRBV19 and J is TRBJ1-2; D is uncertain. Germline V gives CDR1 LNHDA, CDR2 SQIVND (reference sequence). The V end lost 4 bases, the J end lost 5 bases, and 5 bases lay between the germline ends. This CDR3 has 11 amino acids.

The chain recombines TRBV15 with TRBJ2-7; D not resolved. Germline-derived CDR1 and CDR2 are LNHNV and YYDKDF (reference sequence). This CDR3 comprises 18 residues. The V end lost 0 bases, the J end lost 3 bases, and 21 bases lay between the germline ends. The CDR3 here is CATSRDPPMPGVVYEQYF. Written as DNA, the CDR3 is TGTGCCACCAGCAGAGATCCCCCCATGCCCGGAGTTGTCTACGAGCAGTACTTC.

The chain employs TRBV18 and TRBJ1-5, with unresolved D. V was shortened by 3 bases and J by 4 bases, with 13 bases between the two germline ends. Germline V CDR1 and CDR2: KGHSH, LQKENI. The CDR3 length is 15 residues. The CDR3 loop reads CASSPAGELNQPQHF. CDR3 nucleotides: TGTGCCAGCTCACCGGCCGGAGAGCTTAATCAGCCCCAGCATTTT.

The chain combines TRBV19 with TRBJ2-5; D possibly corresponds to TRBD2 (6 bases). Germline V gives CDR1 LNHDA, CDR2 SQIVND (reference sequence). The CDR3 runs to 13 residues. V lost 3 bases and J lost 4, with 9 bases in between. CDR3 sequence: CASSIFGGETQYF. CDR3 coding DNA: TGTGCCAGTAGTATTTTCGGGGGAGAGACCCAGTACTTC.

The J gene is TRBJ1-5, the V gene TRBV6-6; unclear D gene. Trimming pared 7 bases from V and 1 base from J, leaving 11 bases between. Germline CDR1 reads MNHNY; CDR2 reads SVGAGI (reference sequence). This CDR3 is 14 amino acids long. CDR3 residues: CASTRGGSNQPQHF. The CDR3 nucleotides are TGTGCCAGCACCAGAGGTGGCAGCAATCAGCCCCAGCATTTT.

J is TRBJ1-4 and V is TRBV5-1; D is ambiguous. Between the trimmed V and J ends, which lost 5 bases and 3 bases, there was a span of 14 bases. The CDR3 runs to 15 residues. Germline V gene lookup returns CDR1 SGHRS and CDR2 YFSETQ. CDR3 loop: CASRPTSAPNEKLFF. The CDR3 DNA is TGCGCCAGCAGACCCACATCTGCTCCTAATGAAAAACTGTTTTTT.

This clone was detected many times. The chain is built from TRBV28 and TRBJ2-2; maybe TRBD2 (6 bases). Germline lookup yields CDR1 MDHEN and CDR2 SYDVKM. V gave up 2 bases and J gave up 5 bases, with 12 bases separating them. The CDR3 extends over 15 amino acids. The CDR3 sequence: CASSLSGFWTGELFF. CDR3 in DNA: TGTGCCAGCAGTTTAAGCGGGTTTTGGACCGGGGAGCTGTTTTTT.

This sequence joins TRBV27 and TRBJ2-1, with 9 bases that match TRBD2. This CDR3 comprises 16 residues. Germline V gives CDR1 MNHEY, CDR2 SMNVEV (reference sequence). Germline trimming cut 5 bases from V and 4 bases from J; bases unmatched to any gene: 9. The CDR3 DNA reads TGTGCCAGCAGTCCGCCCGGGGCGGGGGGGTACAATGAGCAGTTCTTC. It encodes CASSPPGAGGYNEQFF.